In this sample, the clone carrying this T cell receptor beta chain turned up many times. The data were obtained in a study of prognosis after radiotherapy for stage I lung cancer. Amplification of TCR beta CDR3 from genomic DNA used two-round multiplex PCR. TRBV and TRBJ genes each had their own specific primers in first-round PCR. One entry per CDR3 protein, called by TCRdb with MiXCR from the multiplex PCR reads. Among about 31,000 distinct CDR3 sequences listed, about 29% were seen once. Sequenced material: PBMCs, taken before or after stereotactic body radiation therapy (not recorded which). The receptor was derived from a donor aged 50 or older with non-small cell lung cancer.

CDR3: CSARDRDWNNEQFF. In nucleotides, the CDR3 is TGCAGTGCTAGAGACCGGGACTGGAACAATGAGCAGTTCTTC. The chain joins TRBV20-1 to TRBJ2-1, with D possibly being TRBD2 (6 bases). This CDR3 has 14 amino acids. Per the germline V gene, CDR1 is DFQATT and CDR2 is SNEGSKA (reference sequence). The V gene lost 0 bases and the J gene lost 5 bases, with 11 bases spanning the gap.